The T cell receptor (beta chain) under discussion was sequenced for a study of identical twins. Study findings and constraints: Sharing of beta out-of-frame sequences by twins showed a weaker excess.

TCRdb reprocessed the 5' RACE reads with MiXCR, giving one entry per CDR3 protein. The sample includes about 720,000 distinct CDR3 sequences, 8.6% seen only once; the top ten take approximately 0.94%. Trimming cost V 5 bases and J 2 bases; bases outside gene matches: 4. This CDR3 has 14 residues. In germline, CDR1 is LGHDT, CDR2 YNNKEL (reference sequence). Ten or more counts support this clonotype. Its antigen remains unknown. These data also formed part of another study, on yellow fever vaccine responses in identical twins.

This clonotype originated in a young woman in good health. V is TRBV3-1 and J is TRBJ2-3, with TRBD1 identical over 7 bases. Material: PBMCs. In DNA, the CDR3 is TGTGCCAGCAGCTCGACAGGGACCACAGATACGCAGTATTTT. This codes for CASSSTGTTDTQYF.